The 7 T cell receptor beta chains reported below all come from one sample, sequenced in a study of T cell repertoires in cytomegalovirus infection. Which antigens these TCRs recognize remains unknown. TCRdb re-called the reads through MiXCR, storing one row per CDR3 protein. The sample gives about 830,000 distinct CDR3 sequences, approximately 30% of which show up once; around an eighth is in the top ten. This specimen was cultured CD8+ T cells from PBMCs, taken from culture after CMV antigen stimulation. These receptors were taken from a human donor in good health (CMV status not recorded). Some clones in this sample may be carry-over from other donors' samples.

This clonotype was found a few times. The genes are TRBV7-6 and TRBJ1-1; D gene uncertain. V shed 5 bases and J shed 1 base, with 5 bases lying between them. CDR1 is SGHVS and CDR2 is FNYEAQ in the germline V gene. The length of the CDR3 is 12 residues. Here the CDR3 reads CASSGTNTEAFF. The CDR3 DNA sequence: TGTGCCAGCAGCGGAACGAACACTGAAGCTTTCTTT. The whole variable domain, filled in from reference TRBV7-6 and TRBJ1-1, reads GAGVSQSPRYKVTKRGQDVALRCDPISGHVSLYWYRQALGQGPEFLTYFNYEAQQDKSGLPNDRFSAERPEGSISTLTIQRTEQRDSAMYRCASSGTNTEAFFGQGTRLTVV.

This clonotype has a handful of counts. The CDR3 region has the DNA TGTGCCAGCAGCCCTTTGGACAGAACCTACGAGCAGTACGTC. Protein sequence: CASSPLDRTYEQYV. The gene calls are TRBV6-2 or TRBV6-3 and TRBJ2-7; possible D gene TRBD1, 6 bases. V dropped 6 bases and J dropped 2 bases, with 14 bases sitting between them. The CDR3 contains 14 residues. CDR1 is MNHEY and CDR2 is SVGEGT in the germline V gene.

This clonotype was seen many times. The CDR3 loop is CATDRGRGTEAFF. CDR3 nucleotide sequence: TGTGCCACAGACAGGGGGCGCGGAACTGAAGCTTTCTTT. The chain recombines TRBV7-9 with TRBJ1-1, with 10 bases matching TRBD1. The germline V gene has CDR1 SEHNR and CDR2 FQNEAQ (reference sequence). The CDR3 length is 13 residues. V lost 10 bases to trimming and J lost 5 bases; unmatched junction nucleotides: 7. Using reference TRBV7-9 and TRBJ1-1 for the parts outside the CDR3, the full variable domain is DTGVSQNPRHKITKRGQNVTFRCDPISEHNRLYWYRQTLGQGPEFLTYFQNEAQLEKSRLLSDRFSAERPKGSFSTLEIQRTEQGDSAMYLCATDRGRGTEAFFGQGTRLTVV.

This clonotype was picked up a small number of times. The V gene is TRBV7-6, the J gene TRBJ1-6; tentatively, D is TRBD1 (6 bases). Germline V gene data show CDR1 as SGHVS and CDR2 as FNYEAQ. The CDR3 sequence is 15 residues long. V lost 4 bases, J lost 7 bases, and 14 bases lay in between. In DNA, the CDR3 is TGTGCCAGCAGCTACAACCAGGGGAAGAATTCACCCCTCCACTTT. It specifies CASSYNQGKNSPLHF.

This chain connects TRBV6-2 or TRBV6-3 to TRBJ1-2; 8 bases are a match to TRBD1. With V trimmed by 0 bases and J by 7 bases, 4 bases remained unmatched. Germline V gene data show CDR1 as MNHEY and CDR2 as SVGEGT. This CDR3 comprises 14 residues. The CDR3 spells CASSYSRGPRGYTF. In DNA, the CDR3 is TGTGCCAGCAGTTACTCCAGGGGGCCGCGTGGCTACACCTTC.

The sample holds one count of this clonotype. The chain couples TRBV6-6 to TRBJ1-1; D is possibly TRBD1 (5 bases). The CDR3 has 11 amino acids. CDR1 is MNHNY, CDR2 SVGAGI, per germline (reference sequence). V was pared by 11 bases and J by 5 bases, with 12 bases between. CDR3 in amino acids: CAVGGWTEAFF. The CDR3 nucleotides read TGTGCCGTGGGGGGGTGGACTGAAGCTTTCTTT.

The V and J genes are TRBV6-2 or TRBV6-3 and TRBJ1-1; 7 bases are a match to TRBD1. Germline V gene sequence: CDR1 MNHEY, CDR2 SVGEGT. The CDR3 has 17 amino acids. With 3 bases clipped from V and 8 bases from J, the junction kept 18 bases outside the gene matches. The CDR3 region has the DNA TGTGCCAGCAGTTATTTGCCTGAGGGGGCCCCAGTCGAAGAAGCTTTCTTT. Its translation is CASSYLPEGAPVEEAFF.